The 28 T cell receptor beta chains presented below share a single source sample, sequenced in a study of blood T cell dynamics during melanoma immunotherapy. Time point denoted: pre-treatment baseline. The table came from immunoSEQ multiplex PCR; TCRdb's copy has only in-frame clones and leaves some out. The repertoire includes 11,000 to 15,000 clones, 86% of them detected once, and 6% to 7.5% sits in the top ten. Sequencing used blood, obtained from a patient treated with checkpoint blockade. The receptors stem from a human donor with melanoma.

Only a few counts were recorded for this clone. The chain is built from TRBV19 and TRBJ1-5; D is ambiguous. Trimming removed 2 bases at V and 3 bases at J, with 11 bases between. Germline CDR1 reads LNHDA; CDR2 reads SQIVND (reference sequence). The CDR3 has 15 amino acids. In DNA form, the CDR3 reads TGTGCCAGTAGTATATGGGAGGGCCCCAATCAGCCCCAGCATTTT. This translates into CASSIWEGPNQPQHF.

Turning to this clone: The sample holds other DNA sequences that translate to the same CDR3. The J gene is TRBJ2-7, the V gene TRBV11-2; tentative D call: TRBD1 (6 bases). V was cut by 4 bases and J by 5 bases, with 21 bases left in between. Looked up from germline, CDR1 is SGHAT and CDR2 is FQNNGV. The CDR3 has 16 residues. The CDR3: CASSSYRDKRRHEQYF. The CDR3 DNA reads as TGTGCCAGCAGCTCATACCGGGACAAACGCCGCCACGAGCAGTACTTC. Together with reference TRBV11-2 and TRBJ2-7, the CDR3 gives the full variable domain: EAGVAQSPRYKIIEKRQSVAFWCNPISGHATLYWYQQILGQGPKLLIQFQNNGVVDDSQLPKDRFSAERLKGVDSTLKIQPAKLEDSAVYLCASSSYRDKRRHEQYFGPGTRLTVT.

V gene TRBV6-6 combines with J gene TRBJ1-2; 7 bases are a match to TRBD1. Trimming took 6 bases from V and 5 from J; bases not matched to a gene: 9. Germline V gene data show CDR1 as MNHNY and CDR2 as SVGAGI (reference sequence). The CDR3 has 14 amino acids. This chain's CDR3 is CASRLRDSDYGYTF. The CDR3 nucleotides are TGTGCCAGCAGACTCCGGGACAGTGATTATGGCTACACCTTC.

The V gene is TRBV5-1, the J gene TRBJ1-3; a possible D gene is TRBD1 (5 bases). Trimming stripped 4 bases from V and 0 bases from J, with 14 bases between. The germline CDR1 and CDR2 sequences are SGHRS and YFSETQ. The CDR3 covers 16 residues. As DNA, the CDR3 is TGCGCCAGCAGCCTGACCGCGGGACTCTCTGGAAACACCATATATTTT. This sequence encodes CASSLTAGLSGNTIYF.

The chain carries TRBV11-3 and TRBJ2-5; D gene unclear. The length of the CDR3 is 15 residues. Per the germline V gene, CDR1 is SGHNT and CDR2 is YENEEA. V lost 2 bases, J lost 2 bases, and 12 bases lay in between. CDR3 sequence: CASSLPPHPQETQYF. DNA of the CDR3: TGTGCCAGCAGCTTACCCCCACACCCTCAAGAGACCCAGTACTTC. The full variable domain, in which reference TRBV11-3 and TRBJ2-5 provide the parts outside the CDR3, is EAGVVQSPRYKIIEKKQPVAFWCNPISGHNTLYWYLQNLGQGPELLIRYENEEAVDDSQLPKDRFSAERLKGVDSTLKIQPAELGDSAVYLCASSLPPHPQETQYFGPGTRLLVL.

V and J are TRBV9 and TRBJ1-1; D gene uncertain. The CDR3 has 15 residues. Germline V lookup: CDR1 SGDLS, CDR2 YYNGEE. Trimming took 0 bases from V and 4 from J, leaving 13 bases between them. The CDR3 sequence is CASSVGVGRGTEAFF. The CDR3 nucleotides are TGTGCCAGCAGCGTAGGCGTCGGACGAGGCACTGAAGCTTTCTTT.

This sequence joins TRBV19 and TRBJ2-5; D is possibly TRBD2 (5 bases). Trimming shortened V by 5 bases and J by 5 bases, and 12 bases separated the two germline ends. CDR3 size: 13 residues. Germline-derived CDR1 and CDR2 are LNHDA and SQIVND (reference sequence). The CDR3 here is CASSLVARETQYF. CDR3 DNA sequence: TGTGCCAGTAGTTTGGTAGCGAGGGAGACCCAGTACTTC.

The chain joins TRBV6-6 to TRBJ2-5, with a possible D match to TRBD2 (7 bases). The V end lost 5 bases, the J end lost 1 base, and 11 bases lay between the germline ends. CDR3 length: 14 amino acids. CDR1 and CDR2 from the germline V gene are MNHNY and SVGAGI (reference sequence). The CDR3: CASSPRGPQETQYF. Written as DNA, the CDR3 is TGTGCCAGCAGTCCGCGGGGGCCCCAAGAGACCCAGTACTTC.

The chain recombines TRBV7-2 with TRBJ1-1, with 8 nucleotides matching TRBD1. V lost 5 bases, J lost 5 bases, and 19 bases stayed unmatched. From germline, CDR1 is SGHTA and CDR2 FQGNSA. The CDR3 totals 18 residues. CDR3 sequence reads: CASSPPLGRGHGGTEAFF. The CDR3 bases are TGTGCCAGCAGCCCCCCCCTGGGCAGGGGGCACGGAGGAACTGAAGCTTTCTTT.

The chain carries TRBV20-1 and TRBJ1-1; D call uncertain. Trimming cost V 6 bases and J 4 bases, with 9 bases left between them. Germline V gene sequence: CDR1 DFQATT, CDR2 SNEGSKA (reference sequence). The CDR3 is made up of 11 amino acids. This chain's CDR3 is CSAGRLTEAFF. The CDR3 region has the DNA TGCAGTGCCGGGCGTCTCACTGAAGCTTTCTTT.

The chain couples TRBV18 to TRBJ2-1; 9 bases are shared with TRBD1. The V and J ends lost 3 bases and 3 bases, in that order; junction bases with no gene match: 3. The CDR3 loop spans 15 amino acids. Germline V CDR1 and CDR2: KGHSH, LQKENI. The DNA for the CDR3 is TGTGCCAGCTCACCCCAGACAGGGGGCTACAATGAGCAGTTCTTC. Its translation is CASSPQTGGYNEQFF.

This chain uses TRBV9 with TRBJ2-2; 8 bases fit TRBD2. Germline V lookup: CDR1 SGDLS, CDR2 YYNGEE. The V and J ends lost 0 bases and 7 bases, in that order; junction bases with no gene match: 5. The CDR3 totals 15 residues. CDR3 amino acids: CASSVGGGPVGELFF. In DNA, the CDR3 is TGTGCCAGCAGCGTAGGCGGGGGGCCTGTCGGGGAGCTGTTTTTT. Looking up the rest from reference TRBV9 and TRBJ2-2 gives the full variable domain: DSGVTQTPKHLITATGQRVTLRCSPRSGDLSVYWYQQSLDQGLQFLIQYYNGEERAKGNILERFSAQQFPDLHSELNLSSLELGDSALYFCASSVGGGPVGELFFGEGSRLTVL.

The chain combines TRBV5-3 with TRBJ1-1, with 9 bases matching TRBD1. TRBV5-3 is an open reading frame whose function is uncertain. Germline trimming cut 1 base from V and 4 bases from J; bases unmatched to any gene: 5. This CDR3 region has 15 residues. CDR3 DNA sequence: TGTGCCAGAAGCTTGAACAGGGGGCGCGGCACTGAAGCTTTCTTT. Its translation: CARSLNRGRGTEAFF.

J is TRBJ1-5 and V is TRBV5-6; no definite D call. V was trimmed by 4 bases and J by 2 bases, leaving 13 bases between them. The CDR3 has 15 residues. Per the germline V gene, CDR1 is SGHDT and CDR2 is YYEEEE. CDR3 sequence (DNA): TGTGCCAGCAGCCTAAGACACTCGGGCAATCAGCCCCAGCATTTT. Translated: CASSLRHSGNQPQHF. The full variable domain, completed using reference TRBV5-6 and TRBJ1-5, is DAGVTQSPTHLIKTRGQQVTLRCSPKSGHDTVSWYQQALGQGPQFIFQYYEEEERQRGNFPDRFSGHQFPNYSSELNVNALLLGDSALYLCASSLRHSGNQPQHFGDGTRLSIL.

J is TRBJ1-2 and V is TRBV18; TRBD1 agrees at 7 bases. This CDR3 is built from 15 residues. J was trimmed by 1 base and V by 0 bases; bases with no gene match: 2. CDR1 and CDR2 (germline): KGHSH, LQKENI. CDR3 bases: TGTGCCAGCTCACCACCGGGACAGATTAACTATGGCTACACCTTC. It translates to CASSPPGQINYGYTF.

This clone occurred once. J is TRBJ2-5 and V is TRBV7-8, with 9 bases fitting TRBD2. This CDR3 has 15 residues. Trimming removed 4 bases from V and 9 bases from J; junction bases left unmatched: 12. Germline CDR1 reads SGHVS; CDR2 reads FQNEAQ. The CDR3 region has the DNA TGTGCCAGCAGCTATTCCGGCGGGGGGGCCGGGGCCCAGTACTTC. This translates into CASSYSGGGAGAQYF.

The rearrangement joins TRBV6-6 to TRBJ2-1; 12 nucleotides line up with TRBD2. The germline V gene has CDR1 MNHNY and CDR2 SVGAGI (reference sequence). This CDR3 is built from 14 residues. V lost 9 bases, J lost 7 bases, and 7 bases stayed unmatched. This CDR3 reads CASCTSGGINEQFF. The CDR3 DNA follows: TGTGCCAGTTGCACTAGCGGGGGGATTAATGAGCAGTTCTTC.

The chain is built from TRBV4-3 and TRBJ2-2; 8 bases line up with TRBD2. Per the germline V gene, CDR1 is LGHNA and CDR2 is YSLEER. The CDR3 sequence is 16 residues long. Unmatched junction bases numbered 10, after V lost 6 bases and J lost 4 bases. In nucleotides, the CDR3 is TGCGCCAGCAGGGCGCGGGGGGCTTTGGGCACCGGGGAGCTGTTTTTT. It is translated as CASRARGALGTGELFF.

The chain combines TRBV29-1 with TRBJ2-2; 7 bases are a match to TRBD1. V was clipped by 7 bases and J by 2 bases; unmatched bases: 10. Per germline, CDR1 SQVTM and CDR2 ANQGSEA. The CDR3 is made up of 15 amino acids. DNA for the CDR3: TGCAGCGCCAAGCGACAGGGCTCAAACACCGGGGAGCTGTTTTTT. Residues: CSAKRQGSNTGELFF.

V is TRBV19 and J is TRBJ2-1; weak D call: TRBD1 (6 bases). Germline V gene data show CDR1 as LNHDA and CDR2 as SQIVND (reference sequence). Trimming shortened V by 3 bases and J by 4 bases, and 10 bases separated the two germline ends. This CDR3 is 14 amino acids long. The DNA for the CDR3 is TGTGCCAGTAGTATCGGGACACAATACAATGAGCAGTTCTTC. Protein sequence: CASSIGTQYNEQFF.

The chain carries TRBV7-2 and TRBJ2-3, with D possibly matching TRBD2 (6 bases). Germline values: CDR1 SGHTA, CDR2 FQGNSA. This CDR3 has 14 residues. Between the trimmed V and J ends, which lost 7 bases and 2 bases, there was a span of 13 bases. Here the CDR3 DNA reads TGTGCCAGCACCCCGGGACTGAACACAGATACGCAGTATTTT. It specifies CASTPGLNTDTQYF.

The rearrangement links TRBV2 to TRBJ1-5, with a tentative D call TRBD1 (6 bases). V dropped 8 bases and J dropped 4 bases, with 12 bases sitting between them. The CDR3 is made up of 13 amino acids. In germline, CDR1 is SNHLY, CDR2 FYNNEI. The CDR3 sequence is CASAQGENQPQHF. The CDR3 DNA reads as TGTGCCAGCGCACAGGGCGAGAATCAGCCCCAGCATTTT.

This clone was seen a single time. This rearrangement joins TRBV18 to TRBJ2-1; D is ambiguous. V was trimmed by 2 bases and J by 7 bases, leaving 9 bases between them. This CDR3 has 13 amino acids. Per germline, CDR1 KGHSH and CDR2 LQKENI. The CDR3 protein is CASSPGMENEQFF. CDR3 DNA: TGTGCCAGCTCACCAGGCATGGAGAATGAGCAGTTCTTC.

CDR3 loop: CASSPPTRGGTEAFF. As DNA, the CDR3 is TGTGCCAGCTCACCCCCGACCAGGGGTGGGACTGAAGCTTTCTTT. This chain connects TRBV18 to TRBJ1-1; D is perhaps TRBD1 (6 bases). Deletions cut 3 bases from V and 5 bases from J, with 16 bases between. This CDR3 contains 15 residues. Germline V lookup: CDR1 KGHSH, CDR2 LQKENI.

The chain couples TRBV6-6 to TRBJ1-5, with D unresolved. V was clipped by 6 bases and J by 4 bases, with 16 bases between them. The V gene's germline CDR1 is MNHNY and CDR2 SVGAGI (reference sequence). The CDR3 loop spans 15 amino acids. In DNA, the CDR3 is TGTGCCAGCAGCTTTCCGCAAAGGGAAAATCAGCCCCAGCATTTT. It is translated as CASSFPQRENQPQHF.

This rearrangement joins TRBV11-2 to TRBJ2-7; TRBD1 aligns across 10 bases. CDR3 length equals 15 residues. The V and J ends lost 5 bases and 5 bases, in that order; junction bases with no gene match: 9. Germline V gene sequence: CDR1 SGHAT, CDR2 FQNNGV. CDR3: CASSARDRGSHEQYF. The CDR3 coding sequence is TGTGCCAGCAGCGCCCGGGACAGGGGTAGCCACGAGCAGTACTTC.

This rearrangement joins TRBV10-1 to TRBJ2-7; D not certain. V was pared by 10 bases and J by 0 bases, with 16 bases between. Looked up from germline, CDR1 is WNHNN and CDR2 is SYGVQD (reference sequence). The CDR3 contains 14 residues. Here the CDR3 reads CANPWLEASYEQYF. CDR3 in DNA: TGCGCCAATCCGTGGCTAGAAGCCTCCTACGAGCAGTACTTC.

The CDR3 DNA is TGTGCCAGCTCACCAGGGGGCCCCACTGAAGCTTTCTTT. Translation: CASSPGGPTEAFF. J is TRBJ1-1 and V is TRBV18; D possibly corresponds to TRBD1 (6 bases). This CDR3 has 13 amino acids. Trimming shortened V by 2 bases and J by 4 bases, and 8 bases separated the two germline ends. Germline V lookup: CDR1 KGHSH, CDR2 LQKENI.